The TCR beta chain under discussion was sequenced for a study of shared clonotypes between healthy human individuals. Whole-study context: Donor ages ranged 18 to 49 years: a couple of women, a few men. Overall study findings and caveats: Naive subsets tended to show greater estimated richness than memory subsets. Relative to their counterparts shared across all four donors, non-shared clonotypes exhibited diminished generation probabilities. Since donors were few, the genetic and exposure-history diversity represented was limited.

TCRdb keeps only in-frame clones here, not all; method: immunoSEQ multiplex PCR. The repertoire consists of 2.3 million or so clones, with more than 80% occurring once and the leading ten covering about 0.39%. This clone was observed a handful of times. Its cognate antigen is unknown. Trimming removed 5 bases at V and 0 bases at J, with 10 bases between. The CDR3 sequence is 13 residues long. Germline-derived CDR1 and CDR2 are SQVTM and ANQGSEA. Sequenced material: naive CD4+ T cells from PBMCs. Subset: CD45RA+ positively selected. This chain links TRBV29-1 with TRBJ1-1, with unresolved D. This clonotype originated in a man aged 18 to 35 in good health. Some clones in this sample may be carry-over from other donors' samples. CDR3 sequence (DNA): TGCAGCGTTCAAGCGACTGTGAACACTGAAGCTTTCTTT. Protein: CSVQATVNTEAFF. Full variable domain (rest looked up from reference TRBV29-1 and TRBJ1-1): SAVISQKPSRDICQRGTSLTIQCQVDSQVTMMFWYRQQPGQSLTLIATANQGSEATYESGFVIDKFPISRPNLTFSTLTVSNMSPEDSSIYLCSVQATVNTEAFFGQGTRLTVV.